This TCR beta chain was sequenced during a study of blood T cell repertoires in COVID-19. Participants' reported clinical history set cohort assignment. Germline values: CDR1 ENHRY, CDR2 SYGVKD. CDR3 size: 13 residues. V was cut by 6 bases and J by 2 bases, with 10 bases left in between. About this clone itself: The same CDR3 also results from other DNA sequences found in this sample.

Profiled with immunoSEQ multiplex PCR; TCRdb holds only in-frame clones, not every one. The sample has a few hundred thousand clones, around 91% seen once. The chain couples TRBV10-3 to TRBJ1-1; weak D call: TRBD1 (6 bases). The source of this sequence is a woman aged 18-29 years with acute COVID-19. The sequenced material came from PBMCs or T cells enriched from blood (not recorded which). The CDR3 here is CAISGQLNTEAFF. The DNA for the CDR3 is TGTGCCATCAGCGGACAGTTAAACACTGAAGCTTTCTTT.